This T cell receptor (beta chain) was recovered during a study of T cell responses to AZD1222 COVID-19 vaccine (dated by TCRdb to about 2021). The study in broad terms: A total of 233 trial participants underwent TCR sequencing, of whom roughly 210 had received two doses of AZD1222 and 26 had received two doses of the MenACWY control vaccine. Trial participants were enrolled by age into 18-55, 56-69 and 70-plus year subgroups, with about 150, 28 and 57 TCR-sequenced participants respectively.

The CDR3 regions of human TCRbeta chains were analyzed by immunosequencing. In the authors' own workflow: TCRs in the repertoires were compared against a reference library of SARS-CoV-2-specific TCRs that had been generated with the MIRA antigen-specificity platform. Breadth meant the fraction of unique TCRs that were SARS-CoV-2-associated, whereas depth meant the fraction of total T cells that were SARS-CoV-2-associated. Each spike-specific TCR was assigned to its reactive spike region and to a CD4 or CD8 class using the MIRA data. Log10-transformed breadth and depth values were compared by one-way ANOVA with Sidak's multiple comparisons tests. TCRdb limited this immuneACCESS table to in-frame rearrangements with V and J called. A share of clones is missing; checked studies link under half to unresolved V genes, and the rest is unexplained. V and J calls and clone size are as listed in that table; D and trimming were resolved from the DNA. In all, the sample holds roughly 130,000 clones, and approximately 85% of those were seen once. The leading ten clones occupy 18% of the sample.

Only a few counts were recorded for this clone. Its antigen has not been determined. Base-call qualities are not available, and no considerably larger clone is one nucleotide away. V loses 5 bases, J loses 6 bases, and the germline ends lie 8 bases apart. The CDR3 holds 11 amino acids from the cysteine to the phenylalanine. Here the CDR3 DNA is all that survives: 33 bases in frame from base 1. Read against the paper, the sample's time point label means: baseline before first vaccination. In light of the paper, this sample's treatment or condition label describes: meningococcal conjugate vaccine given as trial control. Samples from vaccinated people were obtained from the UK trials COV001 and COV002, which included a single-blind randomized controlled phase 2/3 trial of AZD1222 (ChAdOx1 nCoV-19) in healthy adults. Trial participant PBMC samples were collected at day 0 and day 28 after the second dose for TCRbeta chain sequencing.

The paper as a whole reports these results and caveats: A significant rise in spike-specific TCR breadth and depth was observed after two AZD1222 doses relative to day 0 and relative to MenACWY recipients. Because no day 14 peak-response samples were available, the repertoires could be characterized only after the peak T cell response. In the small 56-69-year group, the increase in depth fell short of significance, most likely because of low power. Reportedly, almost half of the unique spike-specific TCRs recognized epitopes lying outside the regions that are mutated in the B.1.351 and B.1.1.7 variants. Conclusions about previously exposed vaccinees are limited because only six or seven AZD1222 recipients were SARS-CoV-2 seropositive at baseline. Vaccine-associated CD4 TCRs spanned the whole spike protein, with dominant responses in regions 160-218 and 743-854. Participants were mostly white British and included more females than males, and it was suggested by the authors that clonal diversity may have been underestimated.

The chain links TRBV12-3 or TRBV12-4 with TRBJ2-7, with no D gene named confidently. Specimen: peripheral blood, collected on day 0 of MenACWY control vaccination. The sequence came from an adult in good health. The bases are TGTGCCAGCAGTCTCGGGTTCGAGCAGTACTTC. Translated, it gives CASSLGFEQYF.